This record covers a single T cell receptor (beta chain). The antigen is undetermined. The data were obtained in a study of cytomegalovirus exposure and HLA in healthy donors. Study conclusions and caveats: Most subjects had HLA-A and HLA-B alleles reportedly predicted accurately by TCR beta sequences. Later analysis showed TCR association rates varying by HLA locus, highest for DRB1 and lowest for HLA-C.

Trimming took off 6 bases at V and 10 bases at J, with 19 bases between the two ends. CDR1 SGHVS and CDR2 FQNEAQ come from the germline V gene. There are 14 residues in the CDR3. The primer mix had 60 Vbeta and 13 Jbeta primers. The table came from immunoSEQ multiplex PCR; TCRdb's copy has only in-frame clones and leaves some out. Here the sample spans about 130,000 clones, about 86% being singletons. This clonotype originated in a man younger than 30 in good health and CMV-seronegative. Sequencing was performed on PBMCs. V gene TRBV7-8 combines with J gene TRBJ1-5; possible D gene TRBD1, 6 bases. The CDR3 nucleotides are TGTGCCAGCAGTCTAACAGGGATGAGAGATCCCCAGCATTTT. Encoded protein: CASSLTGMRDPQHF. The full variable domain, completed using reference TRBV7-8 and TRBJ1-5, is GAGVSQSPRYKVAKRGQDVALRCDPISGHVSLFWYQQALGQGPEFLTYFQNEAQLDKSGLPSDRFFAERPEGSVSTLKIQRTQQEDSAVYLCASSLTGMRDPQHFGDGTRLSIL.